Each of the 7 T cell receptor beta chains below was sequenced from the same sample in a study of CD8+ T cells in alopecia areata. Extracted from the samples, RNA was reverse transcribed into cDNA to serve as the sequencing template. Profiled with immunoSEQ multiplex PCR; TCRdb holds only in-frame clones, not every one. The table shows around 120,000 clones, with approximately 60% occurring only once. Sequencing input: CD4+ T cells sorted from blood. These TCRs come from a human donor in good health.

The chain has TRBV30 and TRBJ1-1; unclear D gene. The CDR3 covers 13 residues. Germline-derived CDR1 and CDR2 are GTSNPN and SVGIG (reference sequence). The V and J ends lost 0 bases and 4 bases respectively, with 9 bases between them. CDR3 in amino acids: CAWSVGSFTEAFF. The CDR3 DNA is TGTGCCTGGAGTGTGGGCAGCTTCACTGAAGCTTTCTTT.

The chain employs TRBV5-6 and TRBJ1-2; 8 bases line up with TRBD1. CDR1 and CDR2 from the germline V gene are SGHDT and YYEEEE. V shed 3 bases and J 7 bases; nucleotides not matched to a gene: 5. The CDR3 is 13 residues long. The CDR3 region has the DNA TGTGCCAGCAGCTACGGACAGGGCCGTGGCTACACCTTC. It specifies CASSYGQGRGYTF.

The V and J genes are TRBV4-1 and TRBJ2-7, with D perhaps matching TRBD2 (5 bases). V lost 3 bases, J lost 3 bases, and 15 bases lay in between. Germline V gives CDR1 MGHRA, CDR2 YSYEKL. CDR3 size: 15 residues. CDR3: CASSQRAPVGYEQYF. Written as DNA, the CDR3 is TGCGCCAGCAGCCAGCGGGCGCCTGTTGGCTACGAGCAGTACTTC.

V gene TRBV7-3 combines with J gene TRBJ2-3; 12 positions agree with TRBD2. From germline, CDR1 is SGHTA and CDR2 FQGTGA. CDR3 length equals 16 residues. Trimming at V came to 5 bases and at J to 1 base, leaving 4 bases not matched to a gene. The CDR3 is CASSLWTSGGTDTQYF. The CDR3 DNA is TGTGCCAGCAGCCTGTGGACTAGCGGGGGCACAGATACGCAGTATTTT.

This clone was seen only once. This chain joins TRBV27 and TRBJ1-2, with a possible D match to TRBD1 (5 bases). The V gene lost 3 bases and the J gene lost 3 bases, with 11 bases spanning the gap. Looked up from germline, CDR1 is MNHEY and CDR2 is SMNVEV (reference sequence). This CDR3 has 14 amino acids. DNA for the CDR3: TGTGCCAGCAGTTTTGTTCCCAGGGACTATGGCTACACCTTC. It translates to CASSFVPRDYGYTF.

This chain joins TRBV10-3 and TRBJ1-2; D might be TRBD1 (5 bases). Looked up from germline, CDR1 is ENHRY and CDR2 is SYGVKD. The CDR3 runs 14 residues. V was shortened by 5 bases and J by 2 bases, with 12 bases between the two germline ends. The CDR3 region has the DNA TGTGCCATCAGTCCCGGGACGGGCAACTATGGCTACACCTTC. It translates to CAISPGTGNYGYTF.

The chain employs TRBV4-1 and TRBJ2-5; TRBD2 matches 15 bases. The CDR3 is made up of 19 amino acids. V lost 4 bases to trimming and J lost 5 bases; unmatched junction nucleotides: 14. Germline V CDR1 and CDR2: MGHRA, YSYEKL. The CDR3, as DNA: TGCGCCAGCAGCCCCGCCGGACTAGCGGGGGGGCCACGGTTGGAGACCCAGTACTTC. Amino acids: CASSPAGLAGGPRLETQYF.